Listed below are T cell receptor beta chains from one sample, sequenced in a study of Graves' ophthalmopathy and Graves' hyperthyroidism. TCRdb reprocessed the multiplex PCR reads with MiXCR, giving one entry per CDR3 protein. The sample holds around 590,000 distinct CDR3 sequences, less than 40% seen once. Sample: peripheral blood or thyroid tissue (not recorded which). The receptor source for this set is an adult man with Graves' hyperthyroidism. CDR3s include the opening cysteine and the closing phenylalanine or tryptophan. Fields, in order: J gene, V gene, clone size, D gene, CDR3 DNA, CDR3 protein. D genes are given only for firm matches. Some rows have no size entry. The others give once, few or many, or a class for an expanded clone.

TRBJ1-5 TRBV6-5 many NA TGTGCCAGCAGGTCCCTTAGGGACCCGCGTAATCAGCCCCAGCATTTT CASRSLRDPRNQPQHF
TRBJ2-7 TRBV12-5 many NA TGTGCTAGTGGTTCCTTAGCGGAAGGCTACGAGCAGTACTTC CASGSLAEGYEQYF
TRBJ1-5 TRBV12-5 many NA TGTGCTAGTGGTTTGTTTGGCAATCAGCCCCAGCATTTT CASGLFGNQPQHF
TRBJ2-5 TRBV4-1 many TRBD2 TGCGCCAGCAGCCAGGAGGGACTAGCGGGAGGGGTAGAGACCCAGTACTTC CASSQEGLAGGVETQYF
TRBJ1-2 TRBV7-9 many TRBD1 TGTGCCAGCAGCCCGGGGGGGACTCAGGGGGTCTATGGCTACACCTTC CASSPGGTQGVYGYTF
TRBJ2-5 TRBV20-1 many TRBD1 TGCAGTGCTAGTGGCGCCAGACAGGGGCAAGAGACCCAGTACTTC CSASGARQGQETQYF
TRBJ1-1 TRBV28 many NA TGTGCCAGCATGGATGGAACTGAAGCTTTCTTT CASMDGTEAFF
TRBJ1-1 TRBV7-9 many NA TGTGCCAGCAGCTCCCCTGCGTACACTGAAGCTTTCTTT CASSSPAYTEAFF
TRBJ1-5 TRBV19 many NA TGTGCCAGTAGTATCGGAGGACGGCAGCCCCAGCATTTT CASSIGGRQPQHF
TRBJ1-2 TRBV6-1 few NA TGTGCCAGCAGTCTACGAGGAGGGAGCGACTATGGCTACACCTTC CASSLRGGSDYGYTF
TRBJ2-3 TRBV29-1 few NA TGCAGCGTTGTGCGACTCCAAAGCACAGATACGCAGTATTTT CSVVRLQSTDTQYF
TRBJ1-1 TRBV6-2/TRBV6-3 NA NA TGTGCCAGCAGACACCGCCTACAGTTCCTGAACACTGAAGCTTTCTTT CASRHRLQFLNTEAFF
TRBJ1-4 TRBV29-1 NA TRBD1 TGCAGCGTTGAAAAAGTGGGACAGGGGGCTAATGAAAAACTGTTTTTT CSVEKVGQGANEKLFF
TRBJ2-7 TRBV6-6 many TRBD1 TGTGCCAGCAGGCTTCCGACAGGGCGCGAGCAGTACTTC CASRLPTGREQYF
TRBJ1-2 TRBV18 NA TRBD1 TGTGCCAGCTCACCTGGGACAGGGGTTGGTGGCTACACCTTC CASSPGTGVGGYTF
TRBJ2-1 TRBV5-5 once TRBD1 TGTGCCAGCACCGACAGGGTAGTGAGTGAGCAGTTCTTC CASTDRVVSEQFF
TRBJ1-5 TRBV6-5 many NA TGTGCCAGCAGTTCTCCGGGACTCACGTCCGCCTATCTCCCCCAGCATTTT CASSSPGLTSAYLPQHF
TRBJ1-5 TRBV5-6 many NA TGTGCCAGCAGCCCCGGGGGAGGTAATCAGCCCCAGCATTTT CASSPGGGNQPQHF
TRBJ1-6 TRBV10-3 NA TRBD1 TGTGCCAGTACAGGGGATAATTCACCCCTCCACTTT CASTGDNSPLHF
TRBJ2-5 TRBV5-5 few TRBD1 TGTGCCAGCAGCAGAGGACAGGGGGCGCGCAGGGAGACCCAGTACTTC CASSRGQGARRETQYF
TRBJ2-2 TRBV6-5 NA NA TGTGCCAGCAGTTGGTCCCAGGGGGCGGGGGCCGGGGAGCTGTTTTTT CASSWSQGAGAGELFF
TRBJ2-7 TRBV12-3/TRBV12-4 few TRBD2 TGTGCCAGCAGTCTTTTAGCGGGGGATGGCGAGCAGTACTTC CASSLLAGDGEQYF
TRBJ1-5 TRBV10-3 once TRBD1 TGTGCCATCACCGGGACAGGGGTGGGCAATCAGCCCCAGCATTTT CAITGTGVGNQPQHF
TRBJ1-2 TRBV6-5 NA NA TGTGCCAGCAGTGAAGCGGCCAGGCGATCCTATGGCTACACCTTC CASSEAARRSYGYTF
TRBJ1-6 TRBV7-6 many NA TGTGCCAGCAGCTTAGGGTCCGGCACACCCCTCCACTTT CASSLGSGTPLHF
TRBJ1-3 TRBV6-6 NA NA TGTGCCAGCGAGGCCGGGGCCTTCGAAGTGGCTGGAAACACCATATATTTT CASEAGAFEVAGNTIYF